The 30 T cell receptor beta chains reported below all come from one sample, sequenced in a study of T-cell memory formation after mild COVID-19. TCRdb called the 5' RACE reads again in MiXCR, with one record for every CDR3 protein. The sample holds 350,000 to 500,000 distinct CDR3 sequences, 20% seen once. Sequences were obtained from PBMCs or a T cell subset sorted from them (not recorded which). Every receptor here comes from an adult woman who had mild COVID-19 (a few samples of this study predate the infection). Cell type and time point are not known.

This clonotype showed up just a few times. The chain employs TRBV2 and TRBJ2-1; D not certain. Per germline, CDR1 SNHLY and CDR2 FYNNEI. Trimming took 9 bases from V and 10 from J, leaving 16 bases between them. The CDR3 contains 12 residues. The CDR3 DNA follows: TGTGCCAGTAGAGGCAGGATCTGGGAGCAGTTCTTC. Amino acid sequence: CASRGRIWEQFF.

This clonotype was counted ten times or more. The gene calls are TRBV5-1 and TRBJ1-1; 7 nucleotides line up with TRBD1. Germline V lookup: CDR1 SGHRS, CDR2 YFSETQ. The CDR3 extends over 14 amino acids. Trimming took 0 bases from V and 1 from J; bases not matched to a gene: 0. CDR3 in amino acids: CASSLGTGNTEAFF. In DNA, the CDR3 is TGCGCCAGCAGCTTGGGGACAGGGAACACTGAAGCTTTCTTT. The whole variable domain, remainder taken from reference TRBV5-1 and TRBJ1-1, is KAGVTQTPRYLIKTRGQQVTLSCSPISGHRSVSWYQQTPGQGLQFLFEYFSETQRNKGNFPGRFSGRQFSNSRSEMNVSTLELGDSALYLCASSLGTGNTEAFFGQGTRLTVV.

The gene calls are TRBV27 and TRBJ2-2; D may correspond to TRBD1 or TRBD2 (5 bases each). Trimming removed 6 bases from V and 6 bases from J, with 17 bases in between. CDR3 length: 15 amino acids. Per the germline V gene, CDR1 is MNHEY and CDR2 is SMNVEV (reference sequence). CDR3 nucleotide sequence: TGTGCCAGCAGCACCCATGGGGGAATTTCCGGGGAGCTGTTTTTT. Protein: CASSTHGGISGELFF.

The rearrangement joins TRBV6-2 or TRBV6-3 to TRBJ2-6; TRBD1 might be the D (5 bases). Germline CDR1 and CDR2: MNHEY and SVGEGT. V shed 2 bases and J shed 1 base, with 15 bases lying between them. CDR3 size: 18 residues. CDR3 bases: TGTGCCAGCAGTTACGAGCAGGGTCCATTATCTGGGGCCAACGTCCTGACTTTC. Protein: CASSYEQGPLSGANVLTF.

A few counts support this clonotype. This chain links TRBV7-3 with TRBJ2-3; 7 nucleotides align to TRBD2. This CDR3 spans 16 amino acids. After removal of 1 base from V and 0 bases from J, the junction contained 4 bases not matched to a gene. Germline V gives CDR1 SGHTA, CDR2 FQGTGA. CDR3 nucleotide sequence: TGTGCCAGCAGCTTAAAAAGCGGGGTTAGCACAGATACGCAGTATTTT. Translating it yields CASSLKSGVSTDTQYF.

The genes are TRBV3-1 and TRBJ2-2; 8 bases are shared with TRBD1. V dropped 7 bases and J dropped 3; count of bases not matched to a gene: 4. This CDR3 contains 14 residues. Germline values: CDR1 LGHDT, CDR2 YNNKEL (reference sequence). CDR3 amino acids: CASINRGYTGELFF. The CDR3 DNA sequence: TGTGCCAGCATCAACAGGGGGTACACCGGGGAGCTGTTTTTT.

Written as DNA, the CDR3 is TGTGCCAGCAGTTATGGGGACGGAAGGTTGTTTAGCAATCAGCCCCAGCATTTT. This encodes CASSYGDGRLFSNQPQHF. The V call is TRBV6-2 or TRBV6-3, the J call TRBJ1-5; D is possibly TRBD1 (5 bases). Trimming left V 3 bases short and J 0 bases short, with 18 bases between. Per the germline V gene, CDR1 is MNHEY and CDR2 is SVGEGT. The CDR3 runs 18 residues.

The chain recombines TRBV7-3 with TRBJ2-1, with TRBD2 matching 15 bases. With V trimmed by 0 bases and J by 7 bases, 4 bases remained unmatched. The CDR3 runs 17 residues. The germline CDR1 and CDR2 sequences are SGHTA and FQGTGA. The CDR3 reads CASSLTGLAGGPNEQFF. DNA of the CDR3: TGTGCCAGCAGCTTAACAGGACTAGCGGGGGGGCCGAATGAGCAGTTCTTC.

A few counts support this clonotype. The rearrangement uses TRBV7-2 and TRBJ2-1; 7 nucleotides line up with TRBD1. There are 11 residues in the CDR3. V was clipped by 4 bases and J by 13 bases; unmatched bases: 4. CDR1 and CDR2 from the germline V gene are SGHTA and FQGNSA. CDR3 coding DNA: TGTGCCAGCAGCTACGGACAGGCACAGTTCTTC. This codes for CASSYGQAQFF.

The chain carries TRBV2 and TRBJ2-3, with D unresolved. V was cut by 2 bases and J by 2 bases, with 8 bases left in between. Germline V gives CDR1 SNHLY, CDR2 FYNNEI. This CDR3 contains 14 residues. The CDR3 spells CASSEFGPTDTQYF. CDR3 in DNA: TGTGCCAGCAGTGAATTCGGACCCACAGATACGCAGTATTTT. Together with reference TRBV2 and TRBJ2-3, the CDR3 gives the full variable domain: EPEVTQTPSHQVTQMGQEVILRCVPISNHLYFYWYRQILGQKVEFLVSFYNNEISEKSEIFDDQFSVERPDGSNFTLKIRSTKLEDSAMYFCASSEFGPTDTQYFGPGTRLTVL.

This clonotype has a handful of counts. The gene calls are TRBV4-3 and TRBJ2-1; TRBD1 matches 7 bases. Unmatched junction bases numbered 11, after V lost 4 bases and J lost 8 bases. CDR3 size: 15 residues. Per the germline V gene, CDR1 is LGHNA and CDR2 is YSLEER. In DNA, the CDR3 is TGCGCCAGCAGCCCGTTACAGGGGCCACGCGATGAGCAGTTCTTC. Protein product: CASSPLQGPRDEQFF.

A few counts support this clonotype. The chain couples TRBV9 to TRBJ1-1, with D possibly being TRBD1 (5 bases). Trimming shortened V by 2 bases and J by 5 bases, and 13 bases separated the two germline ends. CDR3 length: 14 residues. In germline, CDR1 is SGDLS, CDR2 YYNGEE. CDR3 coding DNA: TGTGCCAGCAGCGTGGGGGAGGGTTGGACTGAAGCTTTCTTT. It translates to CASSVGEGWTEAFF.

The genes are TRBV24-1 and TRBJ1-5; 9 bases map to TRBD1. J gave up 4 bases and V 6 bases, and 3 bases lay outside the gene matches. The CDR3 consists of 14 residues. The germline V gene encodes CDR1 KGHDR and CDR2 SFDVKD. CDR3 sequence reads: CATSQDRGNQPQHF. Written as DNA, the CDR3 is TGTGCCACCAGTCAGGACAGGGGAAATCAGCCCCAGCATTTT.

This clonotype was recorded a few times. The chain joins TRBV4-1 to TRBJ2-7, with D tentatively TRBD1 (5 bases). Trimming left V 4 bases short and J 2 bases short, with 18 bases between. The CDR3 is made up of 16 amino acids. The germline CDR1 and CDR2 sequences are MGHRA and YSYEKL. The CDR3 here is CASSLAIGTGTYEQYF. For the CDR3, the DNA is TGCGCCAGCAGCCTAGCCATCGGTACAGGAACCTACGAGCAGTACTTC.

This clonotype has a count of ten or more. The J gene is TRBJ2-1, the V gene TRBV4-3; no clear D gene. Per germline, CDR1 LGHNA and CDR2 YSLEER. There are 13 residues in the CDR3. Trimming pared 2 bases from V and 9 bases from J, leaving 11 bases between. This CDR3 is CASSQLGIPEQFF. CDR3 in DNA: TGCGCCAGCAGCCAACTAGGGATCCCTGAGCAGTTCTTC.

The chain is built from TRBV19 and TRBJ1-6; a possible D gene is TRBD1 (6 bases). Trimming left V 6 bases short and J 6 bases short, with 15 bases between. Germline values: CDR1 LNHDA, CDR2 SQIVND (reference sequence). The CDR3 loop spans 15 amino acids. CDR3 residues: CASRQGDGLNSPLHF. The CDR3 DNA sequence: TGTGCCAGTAGACAGGGTGACGGACTTAATTCACCCCTCCACTTT.

The chain is built from TRBV24-1 and TRBJ2-1; weak D call: TRBD2 (5 bases). The CDR3 sequence is 16 residues long. V was pared by 6 bases and J by 7 bases, with 21 bases between. Germline V gene data show CDR1 as KGHDR and CDR2 as SFDVKD. The CDR3 DNA sequence: TGTGCCACCAGTCCTAGAGCGGTGTTGGCTACGAATGAGCAGTTCTTC. Its protein is CATSPRAVLATNEQFF.

This rearrangement joins TRBV20-1 to TRBJ2-1; D perhaps matches TRBD2 (6 bases). From germline, CDR1 is DFQATT and CDR2 SNEGSKA (reference sequence). There are 13 residues in the CDR3. V lost 3 bases, J lost 2 bases, and 8 bases lay in between. CDR3 nucleotides: TGCAGTGCTAGGAAGCGGGCCTACAATGAGCAGTTCTTC. Its protein product is CSARKRAYNEQFF.

The V and J genes are TRBV2 and TRBJ2-3; 11 bases are a match to TRBD1. This CDR3 has 15 residues. V gave up 6 bases and J gave up 2 bases; unmatched junction bases: 4. Germline V gene data show CDR1 as SNHLY and CDR2 as FYNNEI. The DNA of the CDR3 is TGTGCCAGCAGGGGGGACAGGGGGTTCACAGATACGCAGTATTTT. This translates into CASRGDRGFTDTQYF.

V gene TRBV11-2 combines with J gene TRBJ1-1, with 7 positions matching TRBD1. V lost 5 bases to trimming and J lost 5 bases; unmatched junction nucleotides: 2. Germline V gene sequence: CDR1 SGHAT, CDR2 FQNNGV. The CDR3 loop spans 12 amino acids. The CDR3 DNA reads TGTGCCAGCAGCCAGGGGGAAACTGAAGCTTTCTTT. Amino acid sequence: CASSQGETEAFF.

This clonotype turned up a few times. This chain uses TRBV29-1 with TRBJ2-1; D call uncertain. The V and J ends lost 5 bases and 5 bases respectively, with 13 bases between them. The CDR3 spans 13 residues. From germline, CDR1 is SQVTM and CDR2 ANQGSEA. The CDR3 DNA reads TGCAGCGTTTTGCACGTCGGACACAATGAGCAGTTCTTC. Translated, it gives CSVLHVGHNEQFF.

This clonotype was seen at least ten times. The chain links TRBV6-2 or TRBV6-3 to TRBJ2-1, with D unresolved. Trimming took 3 bases from V and 3 from J, leaving 6 bases between them. The germline V gene has CDR1 MNHEY and CDR2 SVGEGT. The CDR3 spans 13 residues. CDR3 sequence reads: CASSYKDYNEQFF. CDR3 DNA sequence: TGTGCCAGCAGTTATAAGGACTACAATGAGCAGTTCTTC.

This clonotype has only a few counts. The rearrangement uses TRBV7-3 and TRBJ2-4; no definite D call. V gave up 3 bases and J gave up 2 bases, with 8 bases separating them. Germline CDR1 is SGHTA and CDR2 is FQGTGA. The CDR3 has 14 residues. The CDR3 coding sequence is TGTGCCAGCAGCTTCTTTCAGCCCAAAAACATTCAGTACTTC. Translating gives CASSFFQPKNIQYF.

The chain has TRBV29-1 and TRBJ1-1, with unresolved D. The CDR3 contains 10 residues. Germline V gene data show CDR1 as SQVTM and CDR2 as ANQGSEA. V lost 7 bases, J lost 0 bases, and 3 bases lay in between. CDR3 nucleotides: TGCAGCGGCATGAACACTGAAGCTTTCTTT. Its protein is CSGMNTEAFF. The whole variable domain, filled in from reference TRBV29-1 and TRBJ1-1, reads SAVISQKPSRDICQRGTSLTIQCQVDSQVTMMFWYRQQPGQSLTLIATANQGSEATYESGFVIDKFPISRPNLTFSTLTVSNMSPEDSSIYLCSGMNTEAFFGQGTRLTVV.

In this sample, this clonotype turned up a few times. The J gene is TRBJ2-5, the V gene TRBV27, with unresolved D. The CDR3 runs to 13 residues. V lost 6 bases, J lost 5 bases, and 13 bases lay in between. Germline CDR1 reads MNHEY; CDR2 reads SMNVEV (reference sequence). The CDR3 reads CASSHGGRETQYF. The CDR3 nucleotides are TGTGCCAGCAGCCACGGTGGCCGGGAGACCCAGTACTTC.

The chain carries TRBV10-3 and TRBJ1-5; TRBD1 aligns across 9 bases. The CDR3 is 13 amino acids. Germline CDR1 is ENHRY and CDR2 is SYGVKD. The V segment lost 6 bases and the J segment 7 bases; nucleotides outside the gene matches: 4. CDR3 protein: CAISPGTGQPQHF. The CDR3, as DNA: TGTGCCATCAGCCCAGGGACAGGGCAGCCCCAGCATTTT.

This clonotype was seen a few times. The V and J genes are TRBV3-1 and TRBJ2-7; 8 bases match TRBD1. The V gene's germline CDR1 is LGHDT and CDR2 YNNKEL (reference sequence). V gave up 2 bases and J gave up 6 bases; unmatched junction bases: 3. This CDR3 region has 13 residues. In DNA, the CDR3 is TGTGCCAGCAGCCAACTCAGGGGGCGCGAGCAGTACTTC. This gives the protein CASSQLRGREQYF.

This clonotype was observed a few times. The genes are TRBV5-4 and TRBJ2-5, with a possible D match to TRBD2 (6 bases). Per the germline V gene, CDR1 is SGHNT and CDR2 is YYREEE (reference sequence). Deletions cut 4 bases from V and 4 bases from J, with 11 bases between. This CDR3 has 13 amino acids. CDR3 DNA sequence: TGTGCCAGCAGCGACGGGAGAGCAGAGACCCAGTACTTC. Protein: CASSDGRAETQYF.

This clonotype was detected only a few times. The rearrangement joins TRBV6-6 to TRBJ2-3, with 8 bases aligning to TRBD2. This CDR3 is built from 18 residues. V shed 0 bases, J shed 4 bases, and the junction held 12 bases outside the gene matches. The germline V gene encodes CDR1 MNHNY and CDR2 SVGAGI (reference sequence). As DNA, the CDR3 is TGTGCCAGCAGTTACTCGCCGGTCGGGGGGGCTTCGGCAGATACGCAGTATTTT. Its translation is CASSYSPVGGASADTQYF.

This rearrangement joins TRBV20-1 to TRBJ2-3, with D uncertain. With 0 bases removed from V and 2 bases from J, the gap between germline ends came to 9 bases. Germline lookup yields CDR1 DFQATT and CDR2 SNEGSKA (reference sequence). CDR3 length: 14 residues. CDR3 sequence: CSARDPNSTDTQYF. The CDR3 nucleotides are TGCAGTGCTAGAGATCCGAACTCCACAGATACGCAGTATTTT.